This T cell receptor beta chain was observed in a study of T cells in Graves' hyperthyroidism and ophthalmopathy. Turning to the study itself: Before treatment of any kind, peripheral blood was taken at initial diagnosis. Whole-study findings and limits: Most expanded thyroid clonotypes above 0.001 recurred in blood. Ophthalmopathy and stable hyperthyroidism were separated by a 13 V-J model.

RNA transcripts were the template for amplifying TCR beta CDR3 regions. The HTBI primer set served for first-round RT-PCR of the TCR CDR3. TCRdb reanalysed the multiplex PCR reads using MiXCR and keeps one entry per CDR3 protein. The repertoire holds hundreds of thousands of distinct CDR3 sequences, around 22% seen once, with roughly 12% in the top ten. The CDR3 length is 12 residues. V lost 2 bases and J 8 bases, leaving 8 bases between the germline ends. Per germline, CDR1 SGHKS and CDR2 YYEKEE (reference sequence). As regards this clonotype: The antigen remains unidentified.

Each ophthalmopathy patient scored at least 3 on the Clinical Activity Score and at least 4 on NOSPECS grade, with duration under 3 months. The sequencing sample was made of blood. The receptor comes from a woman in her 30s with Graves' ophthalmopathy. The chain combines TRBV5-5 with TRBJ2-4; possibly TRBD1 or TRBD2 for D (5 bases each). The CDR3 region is CASSLEGHIQYF. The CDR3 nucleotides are TGTGCCAGCAGCTTAGAGGGACACATTCAGTACTTC.